What follows describes a single T cell receptor (beta chain). This receptor's antigen is unknown. Base qualities are missing; no much larger clone stands one base away. Whole blood was collected in K2EDTA tubes by collaborating institutions according to the institutions' own protocols. For TCRbeta analysis, collaborator samples were shipped as frozen whole blood, as isolated PBMCs, or as DNA extracted from either sample type. The sample comes from a study of blood T cell repertoires in COVID-19 (dated by TCRdb to 2020 to 2022). General notes on the study: Collaborator samples came from the United States, Italy and Spain and covered acute and convalescent phases of COVID-19. The material from the prospective study consisted of cDNA or gDNA derived from T cells, B-cell-depleted T cells, or PBMCs. Deeply sampled blood TCRbeta repertoires from subjects exposed to, actively infected with, or recovered from COVID-19 were included in the dataset. The repertoires were released in a freely available public database intended as a resource for research on the immune response to SARS-CoV-2. Samples were obtained from the ongoing ImmuneRACE study (first 160 participants) and from 1,254 subjects provided by 6 global collaborators. The sample metadata nearly always contained a de-identified subject ID, COVID-19 status, age in years and sex. Where available, HLA class I and class II types were obtained from metadata supplied by the sample provider rather than from assay-based typing. The full study reports these points: Clinical and demographic metadata were provided uncurated, with the amount varying by source and participant.

Its CDR3 holds 15 amino acids, cysteine through phenylalanine. Here the CDR3 DNA is all that survives: 45 bases in frame from base 1. V trim: 4 bases; J trim: 5 bases; unmatched bases: 8. For CDR1 and CDR2, the germline V gene (reference sequence) lists LGHDT and YNNKEL. TCRbeta CDR3 regions were amplified from genomic DNA by means of the immunoSEQ Assay, a bias-controlled multiplex PCR. In the paper's pipeline: The number of nucleated cells in each sample was estimated by amplification of reference gene primers within the assay. Sequence reads were collapsed and filtered to measure the absolute abundance of every unique TCRbeta CDR3 rearrangement. For each sample, productive Simpson clonality was calculated by taking the square root of Simpson's diversity index across productive rearrangements. Held by TCRdb, this immuneACCESS table contains in-frame sequences only and omits some clones. Under half of the omission traces to an unresolved V gene where checked; the cause of the rest is unknown. The V and J calls and clone size were taken over from that table, and D and trimming were inferred from the DNA. This sample holds 200,000 to 250,000 clones; 70% to 85% were observed only once. Jointly, the top ten make up around 1.9% of the sample.

The receptor was derived from a woman older than 75 with acute or convalescent COVID-19. The material sequenced was peripheral blood. The sequence links TRBV3-1 (or the pseudogene TRBV3-2) to TRBJ2-1, with TRBD2 matching 7 junction bases. The CDR3 has the sequence CASSLQRGKNNEQFF. The DNA sequence is TGTGCCAGCAGCCTCCAGCGGGGAAAAAACAATGAGCAGTTCTTC.